The rows below give T cell receptor beta chains drawn from one sample of a study of Graves' ophthalmopathy and Graves' hyperthyroidism. MiXCR, run by TCRdb on the multiplex PCR reads, gives a single entry per CDR3 protein. The sample lists roughly 500,000 distinct CDR3 sequences, 13% to 15% seen once, with 9.8% in the top ten. The specimen sequenced was blood. These receptor sequences come from a woman between 25 and 40 years old with Graves' ophthalmopathy. CDR3s include the opening cysteine and the closing phenylalanine or tryptophan. A D gene is named only where the DNA matches it firmly. Expanded clones are given a class, and other clones once, few, many or no size at all.

clone_size,j_call,v_call,d_call,cdr3_nt,cdr3_aa
many,TRBJ1-2,TRBV20-1,NA,TGCAGTTCCATCACTCTCCCGGGGACACGAAGCTATGGCTACACCTTC,CSSITLPGTRSYGYTF
many,TRBJ1-2,TRBV6-1,TRBD1,TGTGCCAGCAGTGAACCGAAGGGGGCATCTGGCTACACCTTC,CASSEPKGASGYTF
many,TRBJ1-2,TRBV19,NA,TGTGCCAGTAATGGGCAGGACTATGGCTACACCTTC,CASNGQDYGYTF
few,TRBJ1-1,TRBV12-3/TRBV12-4,NA,TGTGCCAGCAGTTTAAGTCCGGGGGGGGGATTGACTGAAGCTTTCTTT,CASSLSPGGGLTEAFF
many,TRBJ1-5,TRBV6-1,NA,TGTGCCAGCACCGACGCAGGGATGGGTGGCAATCAGCCCCAGCATTTT,CASTDAGMGGNQPQHF
many,TRBJ1-2,TRBV6-1,TRBD1,TGTGCCGGTTCACAGGGGCGGGGGTTCTATGGCTACACCTTC,CAGSQGRGFYGYTF
many,TRBJ1-5,TRBV12-3/TRBV12-4,NA,TGTGCCAGCAGTTCAGGGGTTCAGGAGCAGCCCCAGCATTTT,CASSSGVQEQPQHF
many,TRBJ2-7,TRBV30,NA,TGTGCCTGGAGTCGCGGAGGGGGCTACGAGCAGTACTTC,CAWSRGGGYEQYF
many,TRBJ2-5,TRBV2,TRBD1,TGTGCCAGCAGCCTACAGGGGGATCTTACGCAGACCCAGTACTTC,CASSLQGDLTQTQYF
many,TRBJ1-1,TRBV6-1,TRBD1,TGTGCCAGCAGCCCGACAGGGTTCGGCACTGAAGCTTTCTTT,CASSPTGFGTEAFF
many,TRBJ1-1,TRBV2,NA,TGTGCCAAAGGGGGTGGACTGAGTGAAGCTTTCTTT,CAKGGGLSEAFF
NA,TRBJ1-2,TRBV30,NA,TGTGCATCTCTACCGCAGGGCTACTATGGCTACACCTTC,CASLPQGYYGYTF
few,TRBJ1-1,TRBV10-3,NA,TGTGCCATCGCCCCGGGACAGAACACTGAAGCTTTCTTT,CAIAPGQNTEAFF
many,TRBJ1-6,TRBV20-1,TRBD1,TGCAGTGCTAGAGAAGAGGGGGCGGGAGTGAGCTCCTATAATTCACCCCTCCACTTT,CSAREEGAGVSSYNSPLHF
NA,TRBJ1-1,TRBV19,NA,TGTGCCAGTAGTGTGTTAGGGCTGCCCATGAACACTGAAGCTTTCTTT,CASSVLGLPMNTEAFF
few,TRBJ1-1,TRBV3-1,NA,TGTGCCAGCAGCCAACAGGTATACACTGAAGCTTTCTTT,CASSQQVYTEAFF
many,TRBJ1-6,TRBV12-3/TRBV12-4,NA,TGTGCCAGCAGTTTACTCTTTAAACCCCTCCACTTT,CASSLLFKPLHF
many,TRBJ2-2,TRBV9,NA,TGTGCCAGCAGCGTAGCGGGAGTGGCGCACACCGGGGAGCTGTTTTTT,CASSVAGVAHTGELFF
many,TRBJ1-3,TRBV6-1,NA,TGTGCCAGCAGTGGGACGTTTGGGAGCACCATATATTTT,CASSGTFGSTIYF
NA,TRBJ2-7,TRBV7-9,NA,TGTGCCAGCAGCTTTGAAACGACCCCTTCCTACGAGCAGTACTTC,CASSFETTPSYEQYF
many,TRBJ2-6,TRBV6-5,NA,TGTGCCAGCAAGACCTTGGCTGGGGCCAACGTCCTGACTTTC,CASKTLAGANVLTF
NA,TRBJ2-5,TRBV30,NA,TGTGCCTGGAGTGATATCGGGGTTGGGACCCAGTACTTC,CAWSDIGVGTQYF
many,TRBJ1-5,TRBV27,NA,TGTGCCAGCAGTTTATCTACAGGGAATCAGCCCCAGCATTTT,CASSLSTGNQPQHF
many,TRBJ2-2,TRBV13,TRBD2,TGTGCCAGCAGCCCGGGACTAGCGGCCCCGAACACCGGGGAGCTGTTTTTT,CASSPGLAAPNTGELFF
many,TRBJ2-5,TRBV20-1,TRBD1,TGCAGTGCCCTCCCCCGCGGACAGGGAGAGACCCAGTACTTC,CSALPRGQGETQYF
many,TRBJ2-2,TRBV12-5,NA,TGTGCTAGTGGTTTGGTCTACACCGGGGAGCTGTTTTTT,CASGLVYTGELFF
many,TRBJ1-1,TRBV12-5,TRBD1,TGTGCTAGTGCCGCCGGGACAGGGAACACTGAAGCTTTCTTT,CASAAGTGNTEAFF
many,TRBJ1-1,TRBV6-1,NA,TGTGCCAGCAGTGAAGCTGCCAGGGTGATCGCTGAAGCTTTCTTT,CASSEAARVIAEAFF
many,TRBJ1-2,TRBV20-1,NA,TGCAGTGCTAGAGGTCGGCCAGTAAGGGGCTACACCTTC,CSARGRPVRGYTF
NA,TRBJ2-7,TRBV18,NA,TGTGCCAGCTCCCCAGGGATCCACGAGCAGTACTTC,CASSPGIHEQYF
many,TRBJ2-2,TRBV25-1,NA,TGTGCCAGCACCCCAAAGGAACAGGGAATCGGGGAGCTGTTTTTT,CASTPKEQGIGELFF
NA,TRBJ2-7,TRBV20-1,NA,TGCAGTGCTGAACAGGGATACCACGAGCAGTACTTC,CSAEQGYHEQYF
many,TRBJ2-7,TRBV28,NA,TGTGCCAGCGGCGGTACCTCCTACGAGCAGTACTTC,CASGGTSYEQYF
many,TRBJ2-6,TRBV29-1,NA,TGCAGCGTCGAGCGCACAGCCTCTGGGGCCAACGTCCTGACTTTC,CSVERTASGANVLTF
many,TRBJ1-1,TRBV13,NA,TGTGCCAGCAGCTTATCGACGGAGAACACTGAAGCTTTCTTT,CASSLSTENTEAFF
many,TRBJ2-6,TRBV7-6,TRBD1,TGTGCCAGCACCGAGAGGGGGCTGAGCTCTGGGGCCAACGTCCTGACTTTC,CASTERGLSSGANVLTF
many,TRBJ1-2,TRBV2,NA,TGTGCCAGCAGTGGGGACGGTCCTTACTATGGCTACACCTTC,CASSGDGPYYGYTF
many,TRBJ2-2,TRBV6-1,TRBD1,TGTGCCAGCAGACGGGACAGTCTTTTCCCCGGGGAGCTGTTTTTT,CASRRDSLFPGELFF
many,TRBJ1-1,TRBV15,NA,TGTGCCACCAGCAGAACCAGACGAGTTATTGCTATGAACACTGAAGCTTTCTTT,CATSRTRRVIAMNTEAFF
many,TRBJ1-5,TRBV20-1,TRBD1,TGCAGTGCTAGACATGGGACAGACAGCAATCAGCCCCAGCATTTT,CSARHGTDSNQPQHF
many,TRBJ2-5,TRBV12-3/TRBV12-4,TRBD1,TGTGCCAGCAGTTTCCGGGACAGGGGAGAGACCCAGTACTTC,CASSFRDRGETQYF
many,TRBJ1-3,TRBV6-2/TRBV6-3,NA,TGTGCCAGCGACTGGACAGCTCAAGGGGGGTACTCTGGAAACACCATATATTTT,CASDWTAQGGYSGNTIYF
many,TRBJ1-6,TRBV12-3/TRBV12-4,NA,TGTGCCAGCAGTTCAGACGGCAGGTATAATTCACCCCTCCACTTT,CASSSDGRYNSPLHF
many,TRBJ2-5,TRBV12-3/TRBV12-4,NA,TGTGCCAGCAGTTTAGAGCGTCGGGAGACCCAGTACTTC,CASSLERRETQYF
NA,TRBJ1-2,TRBV7-9,NA,TGTGCCAGCAGCAACCTGGGACATGGGGCGCGGGGCTACACCTTC,CASSNLGHGARGYTF
many,TRBJ1-1,TRBV7-2,NA,TGTGCCAGCAGCTTAGCGCTCGGTACCACTGAAGCTTTCTTT,CASSLALGTTEAFF
many,TRBJ1-1,TRBV6-5,NA,TGTGCCAGCAGTTACGGGGTAGAGGTCACTGAAGCTTTCTTT,CASSYGVEVTEAFF
many,TRBJ2-7,TRBV20-1,TRBD2,TGCAGTGCTAGAGGGACTAGCGGGAGTCTATCCTACGAGCAGTACTTC,CSARGTSGSLSYEQYF
NA,TRBJ2-7,TRBV19,NA,TGTGCCAGTAGTAGCCAGGGCTACTACGAGCAGTACTTC,CASSSQGYYEQYF
many,TRBJ1-6,TRBV6-5,NA,TGTGCCAGCAGTTACTCGGGTGGAGGTTGGGATTCACCCCTCCACTTT,CASSYSGGGWDSPLHF
NA,TRBJ2-2,TRBV2,TRBD1,TGTGCCAGCAGGACTCCGACAGGGGGTGTGGAAACCGGGGAGCTGTTTTTT,CASRTPTGGVETGELFF
many,TRBJ1-2,TRBV5-1,TRBD1,TGCGCCAGCAGCTCAAACCGGGACAGGCATTATGGCTACACCTTC,CASSSNRDRHYGYTF
NA,TRBJ2-7,TRBV28,NA,TGTGCCAGCAGTCCCACGCGAGGAAGCGCACCCTTGAGGGCGCAGTACTTC,CASSPTRGSAPLRAQYF
few,TRBJ2-4,TRBV28,TRBD1,TGTGCCAGCAGATCGACAGGGGTGAACATTAAGTACTTC,CASRSTGVNIKYF
many,TRBJ1-3,TRBV12-3/TRBV12-4,NA,TGTGCCAGCAGCGACAGGCGAAACACCATATATTTT,CASSDRRNTIYF
many,TRBJ1-1,TRBV2,NA,TGTGCCAGCAGCGCCACAGGGCGGAGCACTGAAGCTTTCTTT,CASSATGRSTEAFF
few,TRBJ2-5,TRBV9,TRBD2,TGTGCCAGCAGCGTAGACTTACTAGCGGGGGAGGAGACCCAGTACTTC,CASSVDLLAGEETQYF
few,TRBJ2-2,TRBV28,NA,TGTGCCAGCAGTAAGAAGCCCATACGAGACACCGGGGAGCTGTTTTTT,CASSKKPIRDTGELFF
few,TRBJ2-7,TRBV27,NA,TGTGCCAGCAGTTTATTAGCGTCTAGCTCCTACGAGCAGTACTTC,CASSLLASSSYEQYF